The next 15 T cell receptor beta chains were all read from a single sample in a study of blood T cell repertoires in COVID-19. The data were produced by immunoSEQ multiplex PCR, yet TCRdb's version contains in-frame clones alone and is incomplete. The table records about 75,000 clones, about nine tenths of them present only once. The sample was peripheral blood. These receptors were collected from a woman in her forties or fifties with acute or convalescent COVID-19.

J is TRBJ1-3 and V is TRBV10-2, with 9 positions matching TRBD1. The CDR3 is made up of 15 amino acids. CDR1 and CDR2 (germline): WSHSY, SAAADI. The V segment lost 5 bases and the J segment 3 bases; nucleotides outside the gene matches: 5. This CDR3 is CASSPDRGFGNTIYF. CDR3 nucleotide sequence: TGCGCCAGCAGTCCGGACAGGGGATTTGGAAACACCATATATTTT.

J is TRBJ1-3 and V is TRBV29-1; D gene ambiguous. The CDR3 has 12 residues. V was cut by 6 bases and J by 0 bases, with 6 bases left in between. The V gene's germline CDR1 is SQVTM and CDR2 ANQGSEA. The CDR3 bases are TGCAGCGTAGCAAGCTCTGGAAACACCATATATTTT. It encodes CSVASSGNTIYF.

CDR3 sequence (DNA): TGTGCCAGCAGCCCGGTCTCGCTCTCTGGAAACACCATATATTTT. It encodes CASSPVSLSGNTIYF. The chain couples TRBV7-8 to TRBJ1-3, with unresolved D. V gave up 5 bases and J gave up 0 bases, with 11 bases separating them. Germline lookup yields CDR1 SGHVS and CDR2 FQNEAQ. The CDR3 sequence is 15 residues long. Full variable domain (missing parts from reference TRBV7-8 and TRBJ1-3): GAGVSQSPRYKVAKRGQDVALRCDPISGHVSLFWYQQALGQGPEFLTYFQNEAQLDKSGLPSDRFFAERPEGSVSTLKIQRTQQEDSAVYLCASSPVSLSGNTIYFGEGSWLTVV.

The rearrangement uses TRBV3-1 (or the pseudogene TRBV3-2) and TRBJ2-1; D is ambiguous. Trimming removed 2 bases at V and 8 bases at J, with 13 bases between. Germline assignment: CDR1 LGHDT and CDR2 YNNKEL (reference sequence). The CDR3 covers 14 residues. In DNA form, the CDR3 reads TGTGCCAGCAGCCAATCTCCCCGACGGGATGAGCAGTTCTTC. It is translated as CASSQSPRRDEQFF.

The rearrangement links TRBV5-4 to TRBJ1-1; 10 nucleotides agree with TRBD1. This CDR3 is 18 amino acids long. J lost 0 bases, V lost 9 bases, and 17 bases had no gene match. The germline V gene has CDR1 SGHNT and CDR2 YYREEE (reference sequence). The CDR3 region is CATYPGQGTYRMNTEAFF. In DNA, the CDR3 is TGTGCCACCTACCCGGGACAGGGGACGTATCGGATGAACACTGAAGCTTTCTTT. Complete variable domain (other parts from reference TRBV5-4 and TRBJ1-1): ETGVTQSPTHLIKTRGQQVTLRCSSQSGHNTVSWYQQALGQGPQFIFQYYREEENGRGNFPPRFSGLQFPNYSSELNVNALELDDSALYLCATYPGQGTYRMNTEAFFGQGTRLTVV.

V gene TRBV18 combines with J gene TRBJ1-2; tentative D call: TRBD1 (6 bases). This CDR3 comprises 15 residues. The germline gives CDR1 KGHSH, CDR2 LQKENI. V lost 0 bases and J 7 bases, leaving 15 bases between the germline ends. CDR3 nucleotide sequence: TGTGCCAGCTCACCACCCACAGGGAGAACGGCTGGCTACACCTTC. As protein: CASSPPTGRTAGYTF.

The J gene is TRBJ1-5, the V gene TRBV19, with 7 positions matching TRBD1. Germline loops: CDR1 LNHDA, CDR2 SQIVND (reference sequence). This CDR3 comprises 13 residues. V lost 6 bases, J lost 3 bases, and 2 bases stayed unmatched. CDR3: CASSDRDNQPQHF. Written as DNA, the CDR3 is TGTGCCAGTAGCGACAGGGACAATCAGCCCCAGCATTTT.

This clone was found a few times. The chain carries TRBV6-6 and TRBJ2-1; no definite D call. V gave up 0 bases and J gave up 9 bases, with 6 bases separating them. This CDR3 has 12 residues. Germline V gene data show CDR1 as MNHNY and CDR2 as SVGAGI (reference sequence). Here the CDR3 DNA reads TGTGCCAGCAGTTACTCGGCATCTGAGCAGTTCTTC. This translates into CASSYSASEQFF.

The V call is TRBV15, the J call TRBJ1-4; D not certain. The germline gives CDR1 LNHNV, CDR2 YYDKDF (reference sequence). This CDR3 spans 14 amino acids. V shed 1 base and J shed 0 bases, with 3 bases lying between them. The CDR3 DNA is TGTGCCACCAGCAGAGCCGCAACTAATGAAAAACTGTTTTTT. It specifies CATSRAATNEKLFF. Looking up the rest from reference TRBV15 and TRBJ1-4 gives the full variable domain: DAMVIQNPRYQVTQFGKPVTLSCSQTLNHNVMYWYQQKSSQAPKLLFHYYDKDFNNEADTPDNFQSRRPNTSFCFLDIRSPGLGDTAMYLCATSRAATNEKLFFGSGTQLSVL.

Note on this clone: This sample includes further DNA sequences coding for the same CDR3. The chain recombines TRBV28 with TRBJ1-5, with a weak D call TRBD1 (6 bases). The CDR3 sequence is 14 residues long. V shed 4 bases and J shed 1 base, with 8 bases lying between them. The germline gives CDR1 MDHEN, CDR2 SYDVKM. The CDR3 protein is CASSSGGSNQPQHF. CDR3 nucleotides: TGTGCCAGCAGTTCTGGGGGCAGCAATCAGCCCCAGCATTTT. Based on the CDR3 plus reference TRBV28 and TRBJ1-5, the full variable domain is DVKVTQSSRYLVKRTGEKVFLECVQDMDHENMFWYRQDPGLGLRLIYFSYDVKMKEKGDIPEGYSVSREKKERFSLILESASTNQTSMYLCASSSGGSNQPQHFGDGTRLSIL.

V usage is TRBV6-5 and J usage is TRBJ1-2; perhaps TRBD1 as D (6 bases). Trimming shortened V by 4 bases and J by 8 bases, and 17 bases separated the two germline ends. The CDR3 covers 14 residues. The V gene's germline CDR1 is MNHEY and CDR2 SVGAGI. This CDR3 reads CASSSGHRGGGYTF. In DNA form, the CDR3 reads TGTGCCAGCAGTTCGGGACATCGGGGAGGGGGCTACACCTTC.

This clone has only a few counts. The rearrangement links TRBV11-2 to TRBJ1-1, with TRBD1 matching over 7 bases. CDR1 SGHAT and CDR2 FQNNGV come from the germline V gene. J was trimmed by 0 bases and V by 1 base; bases with no gene match: 2. This CDR3 comprises 15 residues. The CDR3, as DNA: TGTGCCAGCAGCTTAGCAACAGGGGTGAACACTGAAGCTTTCTTT. It is translated as CASSLATGVNTEAFF.

The V and J genes are TRBV19 and TRBJ2-7, with TRBD2 matching over 8 bases. CDR3 size: 14 residues. The J segment lost 4 bases and the V segment lost 1 base, leaving 3 bases of the junction unmatched. CDR1 and CDR2 from the germline V gene are LNHDA and SQIVND (reference sequence). CDR3 sequence: CASSIAGGEYEQYF. CDR3 nucleotides: TGTGCCAGTAGTATAGCCGGGGGGGAATACGAGCAGTACTTC.

V gene TRBV7-3 combines with J gene TRBJ2-7, with D perhaps matching TRBD2 (5 bases). Germline V CDR1 and CDR2: SGHTA, FQGTGA. V was clipped by 4 bases and J by 7 bases, with 14 bases between them. The CDR3 is 13 residues long. The CDR3 bases are TGTGCCAGCAGCTCCCGCAATTCGGGGGAGCAGTACTTC. Translating gives CASSSRNSGEQYF.

This rearrangement joins TRBV19 to TRBJ1-1, with 9 bases that match TRBD1. Germline CDR1 LNHDA, CDR2 SQIVND (reference sequence). The length of the CDR3 is 15 residues. The ends lost 2 bases at V and 6 bases at J; junction bases unmatched: 7. The DNA of the CDR3 is TGTGCCAGTAGTATATCTCACAGGGGGCCCGCTGAAGCTTTCTTT. It yields the protein CASSISHRGPAEAFF.